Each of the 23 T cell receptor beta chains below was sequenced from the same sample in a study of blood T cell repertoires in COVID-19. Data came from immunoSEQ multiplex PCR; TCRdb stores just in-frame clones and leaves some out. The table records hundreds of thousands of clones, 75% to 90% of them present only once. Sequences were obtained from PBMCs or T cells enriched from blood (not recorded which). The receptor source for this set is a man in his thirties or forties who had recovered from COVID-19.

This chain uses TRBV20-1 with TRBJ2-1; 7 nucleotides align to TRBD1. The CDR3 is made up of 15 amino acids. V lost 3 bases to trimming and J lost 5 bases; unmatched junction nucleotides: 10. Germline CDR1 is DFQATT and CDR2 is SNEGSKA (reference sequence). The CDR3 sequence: CSASSLDRANNEQFF. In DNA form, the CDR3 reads TGCAGTGCTAGTTCTTTAGACAGGGCTAACAATGAGCAGTTCTTC.

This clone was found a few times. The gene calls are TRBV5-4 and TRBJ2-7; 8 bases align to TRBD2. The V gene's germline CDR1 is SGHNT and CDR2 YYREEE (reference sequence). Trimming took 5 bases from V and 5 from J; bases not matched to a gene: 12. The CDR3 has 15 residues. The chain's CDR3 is CASSRPGLDVDEQYF. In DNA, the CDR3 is TGTGCCAGCAGTCGTCCGGGACTAGACGTCGACGAGCAGTACTTC.

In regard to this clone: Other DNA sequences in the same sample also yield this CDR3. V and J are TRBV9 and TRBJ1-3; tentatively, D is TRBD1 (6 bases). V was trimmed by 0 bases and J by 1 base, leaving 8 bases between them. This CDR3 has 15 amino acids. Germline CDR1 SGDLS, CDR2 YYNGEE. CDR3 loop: CASSVAGASGNTIYF. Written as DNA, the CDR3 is TGTGCCAGCAGCGTAGCAGGGGCATCTGGAAACACCATATATTTT.

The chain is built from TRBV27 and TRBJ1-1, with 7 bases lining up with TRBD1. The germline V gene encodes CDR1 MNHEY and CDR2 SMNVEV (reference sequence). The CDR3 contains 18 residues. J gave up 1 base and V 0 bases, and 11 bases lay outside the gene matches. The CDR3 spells CASSLSTRKDRPNTEAFF. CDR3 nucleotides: TGTGCCAGCAGTTTATCGACCCGTAAGGACAGGCCGAACACTGAAGCTTTCTTT.

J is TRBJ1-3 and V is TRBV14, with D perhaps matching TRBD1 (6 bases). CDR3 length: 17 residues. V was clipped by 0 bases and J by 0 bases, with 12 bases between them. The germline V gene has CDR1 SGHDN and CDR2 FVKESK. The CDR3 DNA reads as TGTGCCAGCAGCCAAGATCGTTGGACAGTCTCTGGAAACACCATATATTTT. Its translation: CASSQDRWTVSGNTIYF. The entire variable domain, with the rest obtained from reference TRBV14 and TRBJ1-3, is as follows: EAGVTQFPSHSVIEKGQTVTLRCDPISGHDNLYWYRRVMGKEIKFLLHFVKESKQDESGMPNNRFLAERTGGTYSTLKVQPAELEDSGVYFCASSQDRWTVSGNTIYFGEGSWLTVV.

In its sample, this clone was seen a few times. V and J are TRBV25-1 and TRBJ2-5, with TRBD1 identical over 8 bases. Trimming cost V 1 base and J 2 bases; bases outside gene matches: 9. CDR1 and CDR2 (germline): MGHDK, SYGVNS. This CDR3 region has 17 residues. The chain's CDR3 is CASSESNRGKDQETQYF. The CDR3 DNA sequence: TGTGCCAGCAGTGAATCTAACAGGGGGAAGGATCAAGAGACCCAGTACTTC.

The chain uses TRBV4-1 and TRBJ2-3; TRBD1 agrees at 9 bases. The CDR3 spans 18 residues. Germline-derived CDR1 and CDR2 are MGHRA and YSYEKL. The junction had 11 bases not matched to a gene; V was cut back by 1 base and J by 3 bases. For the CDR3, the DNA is TGCGCCAGCAGCCAAGGCCCCCGGGACAGGGTTAGGACAGATACGCAGTATTTT. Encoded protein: CASSQGPRDRVRTDTQYF.

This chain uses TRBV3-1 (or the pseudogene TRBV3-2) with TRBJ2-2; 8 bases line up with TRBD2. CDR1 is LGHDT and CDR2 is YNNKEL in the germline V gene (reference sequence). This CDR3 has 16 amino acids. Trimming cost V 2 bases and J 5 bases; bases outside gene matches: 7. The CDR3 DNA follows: TGTGCCAGCAGCCAAACAGCGGGAGTATTGACCGGGGAGCTGTTTTTT. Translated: CASSQTAGVLTGELFF.

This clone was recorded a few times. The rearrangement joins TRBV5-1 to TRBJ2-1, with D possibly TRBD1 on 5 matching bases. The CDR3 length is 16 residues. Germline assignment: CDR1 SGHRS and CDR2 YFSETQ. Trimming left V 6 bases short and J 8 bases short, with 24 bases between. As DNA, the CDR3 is TGCGCCAGCACCTCACAAAATCAGGGATTTGGTCATGAGCAGTTCTTC. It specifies CASTSQNQGFGHEQFF. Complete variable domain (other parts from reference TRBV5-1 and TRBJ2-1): KAGVTQTPRYLIKTRGQQVTLSCSPISGHRSVSWYQQTPGQGLQFLFEYFSETQRNKGNFPGRFSGRQFSNSRSEMNVSTLELGDSALYLCASTSQNQGFGHEQFFGPGTRLTVL.

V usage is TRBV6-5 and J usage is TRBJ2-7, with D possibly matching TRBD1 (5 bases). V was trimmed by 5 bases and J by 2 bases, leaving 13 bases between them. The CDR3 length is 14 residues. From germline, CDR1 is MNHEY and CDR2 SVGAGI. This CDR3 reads CASSPTTEAYEQYF. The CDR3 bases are TGTGCCAGCAGTCCGACGACAGAAGCCTACGAGCAGTACTTC.

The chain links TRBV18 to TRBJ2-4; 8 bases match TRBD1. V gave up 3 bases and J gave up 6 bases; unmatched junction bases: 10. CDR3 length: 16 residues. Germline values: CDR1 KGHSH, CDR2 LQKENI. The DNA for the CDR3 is TGTGCCAGCTCACCGCTACAGGGGGAAGAGGGAAACATTCAGTACTTC. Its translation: CASSPLQGEEGNIQYF.

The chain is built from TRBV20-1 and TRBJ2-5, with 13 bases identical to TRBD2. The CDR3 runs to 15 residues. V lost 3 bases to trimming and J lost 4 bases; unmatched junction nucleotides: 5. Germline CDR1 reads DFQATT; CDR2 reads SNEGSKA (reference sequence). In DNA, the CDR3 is TGCAGTGCTAGTCCCCGGACTAGCGGGAGAGAGACCCAGTACTTC. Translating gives CSASPRTSGRETQYF.

The CDR3 sequence is CASIRLRYLNTEAFF. Written as DNA, the CDR3 is TGTGCCAGCATTCGACTCCGGTATTTGAACACTGAAGCTTTCTTT. The chain is built from TRBV28 and TRBJ1-1; no reliable D call. Germline CDR1 is MDHEN and CDR2 is SYDVKM. The CDR3 extends over 15 amino acids. V dropped 7 bases and J dropped 0 bases, with 15 bases sitting between them.

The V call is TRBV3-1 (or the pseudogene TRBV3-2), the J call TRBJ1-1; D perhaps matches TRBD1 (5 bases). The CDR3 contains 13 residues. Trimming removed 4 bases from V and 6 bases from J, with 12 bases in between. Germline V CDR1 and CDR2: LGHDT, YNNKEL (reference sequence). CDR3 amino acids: CASSLGGAAEAFF. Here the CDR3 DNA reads TGTGCCAGCAGCCTGGGGGGTGCCGCTGAAGCTTTCTTT.

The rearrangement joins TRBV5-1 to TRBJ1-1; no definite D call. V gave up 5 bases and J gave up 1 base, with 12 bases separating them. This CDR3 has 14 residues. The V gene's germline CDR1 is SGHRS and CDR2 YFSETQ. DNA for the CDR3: TGCGCCAGCAGTCAGCGGCAGCCGAACACTGAAGCTTTCTTT. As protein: CASSQRQPNTEAFF.

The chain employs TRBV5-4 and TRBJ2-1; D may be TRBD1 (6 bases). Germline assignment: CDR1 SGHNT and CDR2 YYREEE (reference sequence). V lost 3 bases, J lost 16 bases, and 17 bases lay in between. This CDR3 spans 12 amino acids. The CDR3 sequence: CASSSDRNLGFF. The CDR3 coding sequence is TGTGCCAGCAGCTCGGACAGAAACTTGGGCTTCTTC.

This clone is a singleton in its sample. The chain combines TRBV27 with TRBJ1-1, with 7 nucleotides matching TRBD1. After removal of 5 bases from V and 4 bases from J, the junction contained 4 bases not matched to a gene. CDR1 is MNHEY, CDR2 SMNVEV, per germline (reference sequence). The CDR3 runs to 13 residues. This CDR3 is CASSKQGITEAFF. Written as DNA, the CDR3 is TGTGCCAGCAGTAAACAGGGGATCACTGAAGCTTTCTTT.

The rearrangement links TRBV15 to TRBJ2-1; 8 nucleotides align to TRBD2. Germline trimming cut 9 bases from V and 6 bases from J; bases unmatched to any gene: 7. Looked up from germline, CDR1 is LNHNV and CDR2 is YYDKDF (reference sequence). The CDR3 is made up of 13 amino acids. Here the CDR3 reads CATLPSGSNEQFF. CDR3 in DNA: TGTGCCACTTTACCGAGCGGGAGCAATGAGCAGTTCTTC.

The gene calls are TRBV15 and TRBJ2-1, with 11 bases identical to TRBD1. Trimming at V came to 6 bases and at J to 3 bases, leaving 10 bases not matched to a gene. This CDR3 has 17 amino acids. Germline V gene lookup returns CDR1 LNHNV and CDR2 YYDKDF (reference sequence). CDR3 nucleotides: TGTGCCACCAGGAGAAGCACCGGGACAGGGGGCTACAATGAGCAGTTCTTC. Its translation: CATRRSTGTGGYNEQFF. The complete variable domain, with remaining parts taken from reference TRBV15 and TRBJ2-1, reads DAMVIQNPRYQVTQFGKPVTLSCSQTLNHNVMYWYQQKSSQAPKLLFHYYDKDFNNEADTPDNFQSRRPNTSFCFLDIRSPGLGDTAMYLCATRRSTGTGGYNEQFFGPGTRLTVL.

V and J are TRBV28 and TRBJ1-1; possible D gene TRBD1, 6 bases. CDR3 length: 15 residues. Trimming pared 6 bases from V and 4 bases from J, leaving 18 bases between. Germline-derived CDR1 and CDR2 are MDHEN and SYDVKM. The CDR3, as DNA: TGTGCCAGCAGCGCCTTCAGGGGAGGGAGCACTGAAGCTTTCTTT. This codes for CASSAFRGGSTEAFF.

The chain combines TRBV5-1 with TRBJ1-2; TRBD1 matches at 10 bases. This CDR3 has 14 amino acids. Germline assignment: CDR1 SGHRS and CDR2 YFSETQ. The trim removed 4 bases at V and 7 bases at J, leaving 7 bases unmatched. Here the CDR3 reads CASSLDRGQGGYTF. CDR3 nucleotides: TGCGCCAGCAGCCTAGACAGGGGGCAGGGTGGCTACACCTTC.

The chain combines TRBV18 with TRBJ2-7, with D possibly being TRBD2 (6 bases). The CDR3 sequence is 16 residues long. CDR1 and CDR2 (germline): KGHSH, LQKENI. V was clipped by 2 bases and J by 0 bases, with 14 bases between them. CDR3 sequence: CASSPGAGQGSYEQYF. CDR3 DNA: TGTGCCAGCTCACCAGGGGCGGGGCAGGGCTCCTACGAGCAGTACTTC.

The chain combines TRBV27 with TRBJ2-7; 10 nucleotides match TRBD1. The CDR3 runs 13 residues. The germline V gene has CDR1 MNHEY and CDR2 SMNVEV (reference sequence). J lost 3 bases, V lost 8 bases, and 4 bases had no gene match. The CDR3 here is CASGRDRGYEQYF. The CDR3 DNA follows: TGTGCCAGCGGCCGGGACAGGGGCTACGAGCAGTACTTC.